A single T cell receptor beta chain is shown here with its context. Its antigen is still unknown. Clones were sequenced by immunoSEQ multiplex PCR, and TCRdb holds only the in-frame ones, with some missing. The sample lists approximately 100,000 clones; around 87% were seen once. The data were taken from a study of T cell responses to AZD1222 COVID-19 vaccine. Study as a whole: Second-dose recipients at about 4 or about 12 weeks were treated as one pooled group. Study-wide points: Elevations in Spike-specific TCR breadth and depth followed administration of two AZD1222 doses. Among AZD1222 vaccinees, only five or six were seropositive at baseline. Donors in the cohort were predominantly white British and more often female, and clonal diversity was possibly underestimated.

From germline, CDR1 is MNHNY and CDR2 SVGAGI (reference sequence). V lost 6 bases to trimming and J lost 0 bases, with 4 bases between them. The CDR3 length is 12 residues. Material: peripheral blood, obtained on day 0 of AZD1222 vaccination. The chain couples TRBV6-6 to TRBJ2-3; the D is unclear. The receptor comes from an adult in good health. The CDR3 loop is CASRDSTDTQYF. The CDR3 coding sequence is TGTGCCAGCAGAGACAGCACAGATACGCAGTATTTT.